Ten or more counts support the clone carrying this T cell receptor beta chain. Its antigen remains unknown. This entry belongs to a study of regulatory T cells in long-lasting Graves disease. Study context: By definition, persistent Graves' disease involved antithyroid drugs for over 5 years alongside positive TSH receptor antibodies.

With iRepertoire HTBI primers and Arm-PCR of CDR3 regions, TCR beta libraries were built. MiXCR was run by TCRdb on the multiplex PCR reads, yielding one entry per CDR3 protein. Of approximately 400,000 distinct CDR3 sequences listed, about 20% are singletons. The sample's time point: persistent/refractory GD, antithyroid drugs over 5 years with positive TRAb. Isolated PBMC RNA provided the starting material for the TCR library. Findings and caveats of the study: There were preferences for TRBV28, TRBJ1-2 and TRBJ2-5 in persistent disease. The study found persistent patients shared more public clonotypes (about 3,000) than new patients (around 870). The TCR repertoire of persistent Graves' patients was less diverse than that of newly diagnosed ones.

CDR1 is MNHNS and CDR2 is SASEGT in the germline V gene. Trimming took off 5 bases at V and 1 base at J, with 8 bases between the two ends. The CDR3 loop spans 13 amino acids. J is TRBJ1-1 and V is TRBV6-1, with no clear D. This TCR was sampled from a female donor with Graves disease. The source material was peripheral blood mononuclear cells (PBMCs), sampled when the disease was refractory, from a patient treated with antithyroid drugs. This CDR3 reads CASSNRRNTEAFF. In DNA form, the CDR3 reads TGTGCCAGCAGTAATAGACGGAACACTGAAGCTTTCTTT.